This TCR beta chain was sequenced during a study of T-cell memory formation after mild COVID-19. From 5'RACE with constant-segment primers came TCR alpha and TCR beta cDNA libraries that carried sample barcodes and UMIs. Using its own MiXCR run on the 5' RACE reads, TCRdb lists one record per CDR3 protein. The sample includes around 150,000 distinct CDR3 sequences, roughly 30% of them seen just once. This CDR3 has 16 amino acids. CDR1 and CDR2 (germline): KGHDR, SFDVKD. Losses at the gene ends were 4 bases for V and 2 bases for J; bases not matched to a gene: 6. Sequences were obtained from PBMCs or a T cell subset sorted from them (not recorded which). The receptor was derived from an adult woman who had mild COVID-19 (a few samples of this study predate the infection). Cell type and time point are not known. The chain joins TRBV24-1 to TRBJ2-3, with 9 bases matching TRBD2. Here the CDR3 reads CATSDSRLADTDTQYF. The CDR3, as DNA: TGTGCCACCAGTGACTCCCGACTAGCGGACACAGATACGCAGTATTTT.